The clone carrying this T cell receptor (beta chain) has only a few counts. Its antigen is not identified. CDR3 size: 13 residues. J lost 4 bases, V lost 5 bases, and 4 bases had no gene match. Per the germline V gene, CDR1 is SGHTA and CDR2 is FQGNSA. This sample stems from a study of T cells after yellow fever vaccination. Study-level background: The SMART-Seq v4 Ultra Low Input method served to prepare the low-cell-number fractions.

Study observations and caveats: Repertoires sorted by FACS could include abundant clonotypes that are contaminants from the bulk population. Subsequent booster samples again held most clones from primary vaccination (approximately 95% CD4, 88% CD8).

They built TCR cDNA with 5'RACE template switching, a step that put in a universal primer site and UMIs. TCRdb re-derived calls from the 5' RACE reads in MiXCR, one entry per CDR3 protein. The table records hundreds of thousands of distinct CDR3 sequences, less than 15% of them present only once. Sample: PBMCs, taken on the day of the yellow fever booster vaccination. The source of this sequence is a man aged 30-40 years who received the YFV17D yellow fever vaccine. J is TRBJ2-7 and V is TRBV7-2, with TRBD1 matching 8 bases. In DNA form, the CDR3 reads TGTGCCAGCAGCGCGGACAGGGTTTACGAGCAGTACTTC. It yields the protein CASSADRVYEQYF.